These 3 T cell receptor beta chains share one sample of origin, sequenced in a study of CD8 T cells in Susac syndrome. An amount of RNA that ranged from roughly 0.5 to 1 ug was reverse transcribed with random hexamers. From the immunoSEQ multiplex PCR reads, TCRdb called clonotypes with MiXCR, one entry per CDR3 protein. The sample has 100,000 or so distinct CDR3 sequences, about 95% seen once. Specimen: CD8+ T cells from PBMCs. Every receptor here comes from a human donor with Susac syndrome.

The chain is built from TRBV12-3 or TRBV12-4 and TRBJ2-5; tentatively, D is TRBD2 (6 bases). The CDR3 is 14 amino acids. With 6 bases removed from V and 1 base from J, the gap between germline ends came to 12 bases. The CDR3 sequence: CASREGLLQETQYF. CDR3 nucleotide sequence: TGTGCCAGCAGAGAGGGACTGCTCCAAGAGACCCAGTACTTC.

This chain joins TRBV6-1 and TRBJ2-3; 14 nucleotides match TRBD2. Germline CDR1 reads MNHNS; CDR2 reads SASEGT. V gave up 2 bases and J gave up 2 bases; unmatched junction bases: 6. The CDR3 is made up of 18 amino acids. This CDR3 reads CASSETTSGGDYTDTQYF. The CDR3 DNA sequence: TGTGCCAGCAGTGAAACGACTAGCGGGGGGGACTACACAGATACGCAGTATTTT.

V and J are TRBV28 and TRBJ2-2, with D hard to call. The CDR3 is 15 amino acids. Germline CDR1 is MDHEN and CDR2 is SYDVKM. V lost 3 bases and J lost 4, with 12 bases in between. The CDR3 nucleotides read TGTGCCAGCAGTTTGCCTCTCGGGCGCACCGGGGAGCTGTTTTTT. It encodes CASSLPLGRTGELFF.